This passage covers 23 T cell receptor beta chains from one sample sequenced in a study of blood T cells in healthy people across ages. It was with a sample-barcoded 5' primer and a J-beta primer mix that a second PCR of about 6 to 11 cycles was run. TCRdb processed the 5' RACE reads anew with MiXCR; each CDR3 protein has one entry. The top ten hold 2.1% of the sample, which has roughly 1,800,000 distinct CDR3 sequences, about 50% seen once. The specimen was blood. These receptors all stem from a woman between 40 and 50 years old in good health.

This clonotype was detected only once. The chain combines TRBV20-1 with TRBJ1-2; 11 nucleotides match TRBD1. Germline values: CDR1 DFQATT, CDR2 SNEGSKA (reference sequence). Trimming removed 6 bases from V and 4 bases from J; junction bases left unmatched: 7. The CDR3 length is 14 residues. The chain's CDR3 is CSASGTGGIYGYTF. CDR3 bases: TGCAGTGCATCCGGGACAGGGGGAATCTATGGCTACACCTTC.

This clonotype was detected many times. The genes are TRBV20-1 and TRBJ1-5, with D perhaps TRBD1 (5 bases). The CDR3 has 14 amino acids. Germline CDR1 reads DFQATT; CDR2 reads SNEGSKA (reference sequence). Trimming cost V 2 bases and J 0 bases, with 8 bases left between them. The CDR3 protein is CSARQGTSNQPQHF. The CDR3 nucleotides read TGCAGTGCTAGACAGGGTACTAGCAATCAGCCCCAGCATTTT.

The sample holds a few counts of this clonotype. The rearrangement joins TRBV20-1 to TRBJ1-2; tentative D call: TRBD1 (5 bases). Germline CDR1 and CDR2: DFQATT and SNEGSKA (reference sequence). This CDR3 has 13 amino acids. V lost 1 base and J lost 4, with 10 bases in between. The CDR3 sequence: CSARVWGGYGYTF. CDR3 sequence (DNA): TGCAGTGCTAGAGTTTGGGGCGGCTATGGCTACACCTTC.

The V gene is TRBV4-3, the J gene TRBJ1-2; the match to TRBD1 covers 7 bases. Looked up from germline, CDR1 is LGHNA and CDR2 is YSLEER. The trim removed 4 bases at V and 3 bases at J, leaving 17 bases unmatched. This CDR3 has 18 residues. In nucleotides, the CDR3 is TGCGCCAGCAGCCGGCAAACCGGGGTAGGGGGCTTGTACTATGGCTACACCTTC. Its protein is CASSRQTGVGGLYYGYTF.

There are a few counts of this clonotype. V and J are TRBV5-6 and TRBJ2-1; TRBD1 aligns across 9 bases. Looked up from germline, CDR1 is SGHDT and CDR2 is YYEEEE. The CDR3 length is 14 residues. V lost 0 bases to trimming and J lost 6 bases; unmatched junction nucleotides: 1. CDR3 amino acids: CASSLGTGANEQFF. The CDR3 nucleotides are TGTGCCAGCAGCTTGGGGACAGGGGCCAATGAGCAGTTCTTC. Full variable domain (rest looked up from reference TRBV5-6 and TRBJ2-1): DAGVTQSPTHLIKTRGQQVTLRCSPKSGHDTVSWYQQALGQGPQFIFQYYEEEERQRGNFPDRFSGHQFPNYSSELNVNALLLGDSALYLCASSLGTGANEQFFGPGTRLTVL.

V is TRBV20-1 and J is TRBJ2-5; D unclear. CDR1 is DFQATT, CDR2 SNEGSKA, per germline (reference sequence). The CDR3 sequence is 15 residues long. V was clipped by 0 bases and J by 6 bases, with 17 bases between them. For the CDR3, the DNA is TGCAGTGCTAGAGATCCGGGCCATCCCGCGCAGACCCAGTACTTC. Amino acid sequence: CSARDPGHPAQTQYF.

This clonotype has a handful of counts. The rearrangement links TRBV29-1 to TRBJ2-1, with 13 bases matching TRBD2. Germline values: CDR1 SQVTM, CDR2 ANQGSEA. The CDR3 totals 15 residues. J was trimmed by 8 bases and V by 7 bases; bases with no gene match: 11. CDR3 in amino acids: CSGSTGTSGVDEQFF. CDR3 DNA: TGCAGCGGTTCGACAGGGACTAGCGGGGTAGATGAGCAGTTCTTC.

The rearrangement uses TRBV24-1 and TRBJ1-2, with 8 nucleotides matching TRBD1. This CDR3 contains 15 residues. Germline CDR1 is KGHDR and CDR2 is SFDVKD. Trimming removed 4 bases from V and 3 bases from J; junction bases left unmatched: 6. The CDR3: CATSDDNRGDYGYTF. CDR3 DNA: TGTGCCACCAGTGACGACAACAGGGGGGACTATGGCTACACCTTC.

The chain employs TRBV6-5 and TRBJ2-5; D might be TRBD2 (5 bases). Germline V gene lookup returns CDR1 MNHEY and CDR2 SVGAGI. V was clipped by 6 bases and J by 7 bases, with 12 bases between them. The CDR3 is 12 amino acids. CDR3 DNA sequence: TGTGCCAGCAGCGGGATGCCCTCGACCCAGTACTTC. Amino acid sequence: CASSGMPSTQYF.

The rearrangement links TRBV20-1 to TRBJ2-3; D perhaps matches TRBD1 (6 bases). CDR3 size: 13 residues. The germline V gene has CDR1 DFQATT and CDR2 SNEGSKA (reference sequence). Here the CDR3 reads CSERQAGTDTQYF. The DNA for the CDR3 is TGCAGCGAAAGACAGGCGGGTACAGATACGCAGTATTTT.

This clonotype was found a few times. The chain recombines TRBV11-1 with TRBJ2-6; the match to TRBD1 covers 7 bases. The CDR3 contains 19 residues. V lost 5 bases, J lost 0 bases, and 13 bases stayed unmatched. Germline values: CDR1 SGHAT, CDR2 FQDESV (reference sequence). In DNA, the CDR3 is TGTGCCAGCAGCCCGCACCGGGACAGACCAAACTCTGGGGCCAACGTCCTGACTTTC. It specifies CASSPHRDRPNSGANVLTF. The entire variable domain, with the rest obtained from reference TRBV11-1 and TRBJ2-6, is as follows: EAEVAQSPRYKITEKSQAVAFWCDPISGHATLYWYRQILGQGPELLVQFQDESVVDDSQLPKDRFSAERLKGVDSTLKIQPAELGDSAMYLCASSPHRDRPNSGANVLTFGAGSRLTVL.

This clonotype was found a few times. The chain couples TRBV6-6 to TRBJ2-4; 8 bases are shared with TRBD1. Germline assignment: CDR1 MNHNY and CDR2 SVGAGI (reference sequence). CDR3 length equals 16 residues. The trim removed 5 bases at V and 7 bases at J, leaving 13 bases unmatched. DNA for the CDR3: TGTGCCAGCAGTACGACCCCCGGGACAGGCCCTAACATTCAGTACTTC. This translates into CASSTTPGTGPNIQYF.

This chain connects TRBV18 to TRBJ2-6; 8 bases fit TRBD1. This CDR3 has 18 residues. After removal of 3 bases from V and 2 bases from J, the junction contained 9 bases not matched to a gene. Germline V gene lookup returns CDR1 KGHSH and CDR2 LQKENI. The CDR3 DNA is TGTGCCAGCTCACCTACCGACAGGGGAGTCCCTGGGGCCAACGTCCTGACTTTC. Amino acid sequence: CASSPTDRGVPGANVLTF.

CDR3 loop: CSARDPRGGIQETQYF. The CDR3 coding sequence is TGCAGTGCTAGAGATCCCCGGGGGGGAATTCAAGAGACCCAGTACTTC. The chain has TRBV20-1 and TRBJ2-5, with 8 bases fitting TRBD2. CDR3 length equals 16 residues. Unmatched junction bases numbered 8, after V lost 0 bases and J lost 2 bases. Germline CDR1 and CDR2: DFQATT and SNEGSKA (reference sequence).

This clonotype has only a few counts. This chain links TRBV13 with TRBJ2-3; D possibly corresponds to TRBD1 (5 bases). V gave up 8 bases and J gave up 4 bases, with 19 bases separating them. The CDR3 length is 15 residues. Germline V gene sequence: CDR1 PRHDT, CDR2 FYEKMQ (reference sequence). The CDR3 is CASSSQGAGSDTQYF. The CDR3 DNA reads TGTGCCAGCTCTTCGCAAGGGGCCGGCTCAGATACGCAGTATTTT.

The chain couples TRBV7-9 to TRBJ2-1; unclear D gene. Germline CDR1 and CDR2: SEHNR and FQNEAQ (reference sequence). This CDR3 has 11 residues. V dropped 11 bases and J dropped 10 bases, with 15 bases sitting between them. The CDR3 reads CAALVTTEQFF. The CDR3 region has the DNA TGTGCCGCCTTGGTCACTACCGAGCAGTTCTTC.

CDR3 loop: CASSGDSLEKLFF. The CDR3 coding sequence is TGTGCCAGCAGTGGAGACAGTCTAGAAAAACTGTTTTTT. The V gene is TRBV25-1, the J gene TRBJ1-4, with a weak D call TRBD1 (5 bases). This CDR3 contains 13 residues. V was clipped by 4 bases and J by 8 bases, with 11 bases between them. From germline, CDR1 is MGHDK and CDR2 SYGVNS.

This clonotype has only a few counts. V and J are TRBV4-2 and TRBJ2-7; TRBD2 might be the D (7 bases). Germline loops: CDR1 LGHNA, CDR2 YNFKEQ. CDR3 size: 14 residues. V lost 5 bases to trimming and J lost 3 bases, with 14 bases between them. The CDR3 sequence: CASSVGASGYEQYF. The CDR3 DNA sequence: TGTGCCAGCAGCGTGGGGGCTAGCGGCTACGAGCAGTACTTC.

This clonotype was counted only a few times. Written as DNA, the CDR3 is TGCGCCAGCAGCCAAATGAGTTCCTACGAGCAGTACTTC. This gives the protein CASSQMSSYEQYF. The rearrangement uses TRBV4-1 and TRBJ2-7; D uncertain. Trimming shortened V by 2 bases and J by 1 base, and 6 bases separated the two germline ends. The CDR3 totals 13 residues. The germline V gene has CDR1 MGHRA and CDR2 YSYEKL.

This clonotype was seen a few times. The chain recombines TRBV20-1 with TRBJ2-1; 7 positions agree with TRBD1. J gave up 5 bases and V 5 bases, and 12 bases lay outside the gene matches. Germline loops: CDR1 DFQATT, CDR2 SNEGSKA (reference sequence). The CDR3 spans 15 residues. The CDR3, as DNA: TGCAGTGCTCCGCAAGCCGGGACAGCGCACAATGAGCAGTTCTTC. Translated: CSAPQAGTAHNEQFF.

The V gene is TRBV27, the J gene TRBJ1-2; 10 nucleotides align to TRBD1. There are 16 residues in the CDR3. Germline V gives CDR1 MNHEY, CDR2 SMNVEV (reference sequence). The V segment lost 4 bases and the J segment 2 bases; nucleotides outside the gene matches: 7. CDR3 residues: CASSSQDRGRNYGYTF. The CDR3, as DNA: TGTGCCAGCAGTTCCCAAGACAGGGGGCGCAACTATGGCTACACCTTC.

This clonotype was seen more than once but under ten times. The V and J genes are TRBV28 and TRBJ1-2; D gene uncertain. There are 13 residues in the CDR3. V was cut by 6 bases and J by 4 bases, with 12 bases left in between. From germline, CDR1 is MDHEN and CDR2 SYDVKM. CDR3 residues: CASSPADAYGYTF. DNA for the CDR3: TGTGCCAGCAGCCCCGCCGACGCCTATGGCTACACCTTC.

V and J are TRBV29-1 and TRBJ2-3; TRBD1 matches 8 bases. J was trimmed by 0 bases and V by 7 bases; bases with no gene match: 6. The CDR3 length is 14 residues. CDR1 and CDR2 (germline): SQVTM, ANQGSEA. CDR3 region: CSGNRGISTDTQYF. The DNA for the CDR3 is TGCAGCGGGAACAGGGGGATTAGCACAGATACGCAGTATTTT.